The source of this TCR beta chain is a study of shared clonotypes between healthy human individuals. The CDR3 has 13 residues. Looked up from germline, CDR1 is SQVTM and CDR2 is ANQGSEA. Trimming took off 0 bases at V and 2 bases at J, with 8 bases between the two ends. The DNA input per sorted-subset replicate PCR was roughly 180 ng, corresponding to tens of thousands of T cell genomes. Profiled with immunoSEQ multiplex PCR; TCRdb holds only in-frame clones, not every one. The sample holds some 2,400,000 clones; approximately 95% are singletons and the top ten take over 0.1%. This TCR came from a man younger than 35 in good health. Sequencing used naive CD4+ T cells sorted from blood. The subset is: CD45RA+ positively selected. V usage is TRBV29-1 and J usage is TRBJ2-7; D may be TRBD2 (5 bases). CDR3 loop: CSVEDRDAYEQYF. CDR3 bases: TGCAGCGTTGAAGACCGGGATGCCTACGAGCAGTACTTC.